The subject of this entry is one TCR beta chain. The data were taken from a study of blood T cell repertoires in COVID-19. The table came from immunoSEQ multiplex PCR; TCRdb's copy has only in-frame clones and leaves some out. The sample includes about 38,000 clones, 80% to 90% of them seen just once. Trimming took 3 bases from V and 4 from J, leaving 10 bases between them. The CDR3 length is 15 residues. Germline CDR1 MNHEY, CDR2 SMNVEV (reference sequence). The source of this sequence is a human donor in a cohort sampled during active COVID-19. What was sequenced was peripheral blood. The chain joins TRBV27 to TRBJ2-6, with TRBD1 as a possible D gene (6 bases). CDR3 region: CASSFSGTGANVLTF. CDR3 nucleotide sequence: TGTGCCAGCAGTTTTTCGGGGACAGGGGCCAACGTCCTGACTTTC.